The T cell receptor beta chain described here comes from a study of blood T cell repertoires in COVID-19. Generated by immunoSEQ multiplex PCR, the TCRdb table keeps only in-frame clones and is missing some. The sample gives fewer than 200,000 clones, approximately 80% of which show up once; approximately 12% is in the top ten. There are 15 residues in the CDR3. Per the germline V gene, CDR1 is MNHEY and CDR2 is SVGAGI. V was pared by 6 bases and J by 12 bases, with 16 bases of the junction left unmatched. The V gene is TRBV6-5, the J gene TRBJ1-2; 10 bases line up with TRBD1. The sample taken for sequencing was PBMCs or T cells enriched from blood (not recorded which). The clonotype originates from a man aged 45 to 65 who had recovered from COVID-19. CDR3 residues: CASREPGTGVRVHTF. DNA for the CDR3: TGTGCCAGCAGGGAGCCCGGGACAGGGGTCCGAGTCCACACCTTC.